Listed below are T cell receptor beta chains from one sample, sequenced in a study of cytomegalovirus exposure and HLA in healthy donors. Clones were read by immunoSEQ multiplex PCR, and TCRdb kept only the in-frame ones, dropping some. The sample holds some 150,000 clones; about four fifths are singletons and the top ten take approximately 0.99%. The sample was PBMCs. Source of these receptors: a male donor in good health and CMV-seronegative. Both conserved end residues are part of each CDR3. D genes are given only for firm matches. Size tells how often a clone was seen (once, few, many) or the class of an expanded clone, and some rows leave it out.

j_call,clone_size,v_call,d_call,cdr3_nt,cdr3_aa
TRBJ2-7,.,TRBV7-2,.,TGTGCCAGCAGCCTGGTGGGAGCGCCCGAGCAGTACTTC,CASSLVGAPEQYF
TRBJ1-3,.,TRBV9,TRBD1,TGTGCCAGCAGCGTAGCTTCAGGGGGACAAAACACCATATATTTT,CASSVASGGQNTIYF
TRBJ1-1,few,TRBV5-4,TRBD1,TGTGCCAGCAGCTTGGGATGGACAGGCGCGACTGAAGCTTTCTTT,CASSLGWTGATEAFF
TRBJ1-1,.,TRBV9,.,TGTGCCAGCAGCGTGACGCAGGTCACTGAAGCTTTCTTT,CASSVTQVTEAFF
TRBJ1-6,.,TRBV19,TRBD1,TGTGCCAGTAGTGTCGGACAGGGGGCTTCACCCCTCCACTTT,CASSVGQGASPLHF
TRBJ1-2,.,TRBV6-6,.,TGTGCCAGCAGTTTCGGCGACGGGAACTATGGCTACACCTTC,CASSFGDGNYGYTF
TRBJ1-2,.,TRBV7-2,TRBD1,TGTGCCAGCAGCCCCGGACAGGGTCGGTATGGCTACACCTTC,CASSPGQGRYGYTF
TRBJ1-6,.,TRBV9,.,TGTGCCAGCAGCGTAGAGCAGGGATCACCCCTCCACTTT,CASSVEQGSPLHF
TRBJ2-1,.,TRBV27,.,TGTGCCAGCAGTCACAGGGCCCTTCAGTTCTTC,CASSHRALQFF
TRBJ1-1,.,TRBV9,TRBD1,TGTGCCAGCAGCGTCGGACAGGGGAACACTGAAGCTTTCTTT,CASSVGQGNTEAFF
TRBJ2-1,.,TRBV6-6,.,TGTGCCAGCAGTTACGCAATACAGGGTATCGATGAGCAGTTCTTC,CASSYAIQGIDEQFF
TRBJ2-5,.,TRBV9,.,TGTGCCAGCAGCGTAATGAGGGGGGGCAGCGGGGCAGAGACCCAGTACTTC,CASSVMRGGSGAETQYF
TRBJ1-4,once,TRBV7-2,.,TGTGCCAGCAGCTTCAACATGAAGGAAAAACTGTTTTTT,CASSFNMKEKLFF
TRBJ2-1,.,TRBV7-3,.,TGTGCCAGCAGCCCCGGGACTTCAGCCTACAATGAGCAGTTCTTC,CASSPGTSAYNEQFF
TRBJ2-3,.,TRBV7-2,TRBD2,TGTGCCAGCAGCCCGGGACTAGCGGAAACAGATACGCAGTATTTT,CASSPGLAETDTQYF
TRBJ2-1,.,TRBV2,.,TGTGCCAGCAGTGGGGACACGAATGAGCAGTTCTTC,CASSGDTNEQFF
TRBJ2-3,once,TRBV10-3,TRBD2,TGTGCCATCAGTGAGTTACCGGCGGGGGGACGCGGGGATACGCAGTATTTT,CAISELPAGGRGDTQYF
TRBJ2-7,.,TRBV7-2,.,TGTGCCAGCAGCTCTGCCGGGACACCTACCTACGAGCAGTACTTC,CASSSAGTPTYEQYF
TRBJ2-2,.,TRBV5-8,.,TGTGCCAGCAGCTTGGGGGCAGGAAGAAGGGAGCTGTTTTTT,CASSLGAGRRELFF
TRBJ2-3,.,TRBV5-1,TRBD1,TGCGCCAGCAGCATGGACAGGGATACGCAGTATTTT,CASSMDRDTQYF
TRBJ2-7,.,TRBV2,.,TGTGCCAGCATTTCAGCGTACGAGCAGTACTTC,CASISAYEQYF
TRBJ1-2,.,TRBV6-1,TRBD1,TGTGCCAGCAGTGTAAGACAGGGCAATGGCTACACCTTC,CASSVRQGNGYTF
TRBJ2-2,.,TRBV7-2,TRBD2,TGTGCCAGCAGCCCAACAATTCCTAGCGGGGTTAACGGGGAGCTGTTTTTT,CASSPTIPSGVNGELFF
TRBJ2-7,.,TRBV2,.,TGTGCCAGCAGTAATGGACAGAGCTACGAGCAGTACTTC,CASSNGQSYEQYF
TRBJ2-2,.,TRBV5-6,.,TGTGCCAGCAGCTTTGACAGGTTTATCACCGGGGAGCTGTTTTTT,CASSFDRFITGELFF
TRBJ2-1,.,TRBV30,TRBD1,TGTGCCTGGAGGACGGGACAGGGTTTTAATGAGCAGTTCTTC,CAWRTGQGFNEQFF
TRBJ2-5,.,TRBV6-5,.,TGTGCCACCGGGCAGGGGCTAGGAGAGACCCAGTACTTC,CATGQGLGETQYF
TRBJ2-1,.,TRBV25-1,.,TGTGCCAGCAGTGAACACAGGTACAATGAGCAGTTCTTC,CASSEHRYNEQFF
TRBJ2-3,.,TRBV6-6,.,TGTGCCAGCAGTGGGGGCAGGGCCGCAGATACGCAGTATTTT,CASSGGRAADTQYF
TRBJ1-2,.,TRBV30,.,TGTGCCTGGAATCTCGGTGGGGCGAACTATGGCTACACCTTC,CAWNLGGANYGYTF
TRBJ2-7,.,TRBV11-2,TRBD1,TGTGCCAGCAGCCCAGACAGGGTTGCCTACGAGCAGTACTTC,CASSPDRVAYEQYF
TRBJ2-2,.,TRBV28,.,TGTGCCAGCAGAAGTCCGGGTTCGAACACCGGGGAGCTGTTTTTT,CASRSPGSNTGELFF
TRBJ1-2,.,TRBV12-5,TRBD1,TGTGCTAGTGGTTTGGCCGTCCAAACAGGGGCCCTACGGGGCTACACCTTC,CASGLAVQTGALRGYTF
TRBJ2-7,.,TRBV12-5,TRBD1,TGTGCTAGTGGTTCCGGGACAGGGGGCTCCTACGAGCAGTACTTC,CASGSGTGGSYEQYF
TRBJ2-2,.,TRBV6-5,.,TGTGCCAGCTCTAAAGGAGGGAACACCGGGGAGCTGTTTTTT,CASSKGGNTGELFF
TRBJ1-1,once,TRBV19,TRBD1,TGTGCCAGTACGGACAGGGTGAACACTGAAGCTTTCTTT,CASTDRVNTEAFF
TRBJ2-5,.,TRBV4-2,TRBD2,TGTGCCAGCAGCCAAGGAGGTAGCGGGGGGCAAGAGACCCAGTACTTC,CASSQGGSGGQETQYF
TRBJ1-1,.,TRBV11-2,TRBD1,TGTGCCAGCAGGGTACAGGGGGACACTGAAGCTTTCTTT,CASRVQGDTEAFF
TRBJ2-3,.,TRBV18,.,TGTGCCAGCTCACCAAACAGGGCCTCTATTGACTCCACAGATACGCAGTATTTT,CASSPNRASIDSTDTQYF
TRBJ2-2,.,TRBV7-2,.,TGTGCCAGCAGGTCTCCGGCGGGACAGGGGGAGCTGTTTTTT,CASRSPAGQGELFF
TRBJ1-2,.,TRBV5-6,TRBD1,TGTGCCAGCAGCGCAGGGGGGATTGGCTACACCTTC,CASSAGGIGYTF